The sequence of this T cell receptor (beta chain) was determined in a study of T-cell memory formation after mild COVID-19. Study conclusions and caveats: Shrinking CD4+ clones were chiefly CM and EM; CD8+ ones were chiefly EMRA. There were some responding clones in pre-infection memory, which suggested that cross-reactive memory had joined. There was a balanced CD4/CD8 profile in clones contracting day 15 to 85, and later expanders leaned CD4+.

This clonotype was counted at least ten times. Its antigen is unknown. Constant-segment primers and 5'RACE yielded cDNA libraries for TCR alpha and TCR beta, each carrying sample barcodes and UMIs. TCRdb reprocessed the 5' RACE reads via MiXCR and lists one record per CDR3 protein. The table shows tens of thousands of distinct CDR3 sequences, with roughly 7% occurring only once. This TCR was recovered from an adult who had mild COVID-19 (a few samples of this study predate the infection). Cell type and time point are not known. The sample was PBMCs or a T cell subset sorted from them (not recorded which).

DNA for the CDR3: TGTGCCAGCAGTTTACTAGGGATCTCGGCAGATACGCAGTATTTT. Amino acid sequence: CASSLLGISADTQYF. The J gene is TRBJ2-3, the V gene TRBV12-3 or TRBV12-4; the D is unclear. With 2 bases removed from V and 4 bases from J, the gap between germline ends came to 13 bases. The CDR3 has 15 amino acids.